One sample yielded the 31 T cell receptor beta chains listed below, sequenced in a study of T cell changes during pregnancy in multiple sclerosis. Only in-frame clones appear in the TCRdb table, and some are missing; sequencing was by immunoSEQ multiplex PCR. The sample includes 13,000 to 15,000 clones, approximately 93% of them seen just once. The starting material was peripheral blood, obtained in the second trimester of pregnancy. Receptor source: a female donor in good health, enrolled as a control in a pregnancy study.

The chain has TRBV5-1 and TRBJ2-7, with D perhaps matching TRBD1 (6 bases). CDR1 and CDR2 from the germline V gene are SGHRS and YFSETQ. The V end was cut by 0 bases, the J end by 3 bases, with 7 bases between. The CDR3 length is 13 residues. For the CDR3, the DNA is TGCGCCAGCAGCTTGGAGGACAGCTACGAGCAGTACTTC. It specifies CASSLEDSYEQYF.

The sample holds one count of this clone. This chain connects TRBV6-1 to TRBJ2-5, with D maybe TRBD2 (6 bases). Gene TRBJ2-7 matches the end of the DNA better, so the J call may be wrong. The CDR3 has 14 residues. Germline V CDR1 and CDR2: MNHNS, SASEGT. Written as DNA, the CDR3 is TGTGCCAGCAGTCCCCCGGGAGCAACCTACGAGCAGTACTTC. It codes for CASSPPGATYEQYF.

V is TRBV5-1 and J is TRBJ1-5; D not resolved. Trimming removed 4 bases from V and 4 bases from J, with 21 bases in between. CDR1 is SGHRS and CDR2 is YFSETQ in the germline V gene. This CDR3 region has 17 residues. CDR3 coding DNA: TGCGCCAGCAGCCTGTACCCTCGAGGGCGTTCAAATCAGCCCCAGCATTTT. Translated: CASSLYPRGRSNQPQHF.

The J gene is TRBJ1-2, the V gene TRBV6-5; 8 nucleotides line up with TRBD1. The CDR3 is made up of 14 amino acids. The junction had 9 bases not matched to a gene; V was cut back by 6 bases and J by 6 bases. CDR1 is MNHEY and CDR2 is SVGAGI in the germline V gene. CDR3 DNA sequence: TGTGCCAGCAGGGCCGGACAGGGACGACATGGCTACACCTTC. Translation gives CASRAGQGRHGYTF.

The chain uses TRBV5-1 and TRBJ2-1; D is possibly TRBD2 (5 bases). The CDR3 spans 14 residues. CDR1 SGHRS and CDR2 YFSETQ come from the germline V gene. Between the trimmed V and J ends, which lost 5 bases and 8 bases, there was a span of 17 bases. As DNA, the CDR3 is TGCGCCAGCAGACCAGACTACTCCCTGGATGAGCAGTTCTTC. Protein product: CASRPDYSLDEQFF.

V is TRBV6-6 and J is TRBJ2-2; 7 bases are shared with TRBD1. J was trimmed by 1 base and V by 6 bases; bases with no gene match: 8. Germline CDR1 is MNHNY and CDR2 is SVGAGI (reference sequence). The CDR3 runs 16 residues. CDR3: CASRNLRQGNTGELFF. The CDR3, as DNA: TGTGCCAGCAGAAACCTTCGACAGGGGAACACCGGGGAGCTGTTTTTT.

The chain uses TRBV11-2 and TRBJ2-1; weak D call: TRBD2 (5 bases). Germline V CDR1 and CDR2: SGHAT, FQNNGV. The V end was cut by 5 bases, the J end by 3 bases, with 23 bases between. The length of the CDR3 is 18 residues. CDR3 coding DNA: TGTGCCAGCAGCCTACGCCGCGACTATCGCCCGAACTACAATGAGCAGTTCTTC. Protein: CASSLRRDYRPNYNEQFF.

This CDR3 is CASSSDTRQETQYF. The DNA of the CDR3 is TGTGCCAGCAGCTCAGACACTAGACAAGAGACCCAGTACTTC. The rearrangement uses TRBV7-9 and TRBJ2-5; D is possibly TRBD2 (5 bases). Germline V gene sequence: CDR1 SEHNR, CDR2 FQNEAQ (reference sequence). V dropped 4 bases and J dropped 2 bases, with 11 bases sitting between them. This CDR3 is built from 14 residues.

The chain links TRBV10-2 to TRBJ2-7, with a possible D match to TRBD1 (6 bases). Germline V CDR1 and CDR2: WSHSY, SAAADI. This CDR3 region has 12 residues. Trimming removed 6 bases from V and 0 bases from J, with 6 bases in between. The CDR3 DNA follows: TGCGCCAGCAGGGACAGCTCCTACGAGCAGTACTTC. This codes for CASRDSSYEQYF.

This chain links TRBV19 with TRBJ1-5; D may be TRBD1 (6 bases). The CDR3 totals 15 residues. Deletions cut 6 bases from V and 0 bases from J, with 12 bases between. The germline V gene encodes CDR1 LNHDA and CDR2 SQIVND (reference sequence). The CDR3 is CASRRSGDSNQPQHF. For the CDR3, the DNA is TGTGCCAGTAGGCGGTCAGGGGATAGCAATCAGCCCCAGCATTTT.

This clone was seen just once. V and J are TRBV9 and TRBJ2-1; 9 bases align to TRBD2. CDR1 SGDLS and CDR2 YYNGEE come from the germline V gene. V lost 0 bases, J lost 4 bases, and 2 bases stayed unmatched. The length of the CDR3 is 15 residues. The CDR3, as DNA: TGTGCCAGCAGCGTAGGTCTAGCGGGGTACAATGAGCAGTTCTTC. As protein: CASSVGLAGYNEQFF.

The chain joins TRBV30 to TRBJ2-5, with TRBD2 matching 7 bases. After removal of 2 bases from V and 5 bases from J, the junction contained 8 bases not matched to a gene. The CDR3 spans 14 residues. Germline lookup yields CDR1 GTSNPN and CDR2 SVGIG (reference sequence). The CDR3 bases are TGTGCCTGGAGTCCGTTGGGGGGGACGGAGACCCAGTACTTC. This codes for CAWSPLGGTETQYF.

The DNA for the CDR3 is TGTGCCAGCAGCCCCCAGCGGGGGTCGGTCACAGATACGCAGTATTTT. Its translation is CASSPQRGSVTDTQYF. The rearrangement joins TRBV7-2 to TRBJ2-3, with 8 bases fitting TRBD2. J lost 2 bases, V lost 5 bases, and 9 bases had no gene match. Looked up from germline, CDR1 is SGHTA and CDR2 is FQGNSA. The CDR3 contains 16 residues.

V is TRBV27 and J is TRBJ2-7, with D perhaps TRBD2 (5 bases). Germline values: CDR1 MNHEY, CDR2 SMNVEV (reference sequence). CDR3 length equals 13 residues. Between the trimmed V and J ends, which lost 3 bases and 2 bases, there was a span of 8 bases. CDR3 nucleotide sequence: TGTGCCAGCAGTTTCTCCGGGACCTACGAGCAGTACTTC. Translated, it gives CASSFSGTYEQYF.

J is TRBJ2-1 and V is TRBV7-3; unclear D gene. Trimming removed 1 base at V and 2 bases at J, with 9 bases between. This CDR3 comprises 15 residues. Germline V gene sequence: CDR1 SGHTA, CDR2 FQGTGA. The CDR3 sequence: CASSLKRAPYNEQFF. DNA of the CDR3: TGTGCCAGCAGCTTAAAGAGAGCCCCCTACAATGAGCAGTTCTTC. Together with reference TRBV7-3 and TRBJ2-1, the CDR3 gives the full variable domain: GAGVSQTPSNKVTEKGKYVELRCDPISGHTALYWYRQSLGQGPEFLIYFQGTGAADDSGLPNDRFFAVRPEGSVSTLKIQRTERGDSAVYLCASSLKRAPYNEQFFGPGTRLTVL.

The V call is TRBV10-3, the J call TRBJ2-1; 7 positions match TRBD2. The germline CDR1 and CDR2 sequences are ENHRY and SYGVKD. J gave up 7 bases and V 0 bases, and 15 bases lay outside the gene matches. The CDR3 covers 18 residues. CDR3 sequence reads: CAISESTLDGLVGNEQFF. CDR3 DNA: TGTGCCATCAGTGAGTCTACCTTAGATGGACTAGTCGGGAATGAGCAGTTCTTC.

This clone was recorded once. This chain links TRBV7-3 with TRBJ2-5, with TRBD2 matching 9 bases. This CDR3 has 15 amino acids. Germline assignment: CDR1 SGHTA and CDR2 FQGTGA. Trimming at V came to 2 bases and at J to 2 bases, leaving 3 bases not matched to a gene. CDR3 in amino acids: CASSLGAGGQETQYF. The CDR3 DNA reads as TGTGCCAGCAGCTTAGGGGCGGGGGGGCAAGAGACCCAGTACTTC.

The chain links TRBV6-1 to TRBJ2-7; 7 nucleotides line up with TRBD2. This CDR3 region has 13 residues. CDR1 MNHNS and CDR2 SASEGT come from the germline V gene. J lost 0 bases, V lost 6 bases, and 2 bases had no gene match. CDR3 bases: TGTGCCAGCAGGGGGGGGTTCTCCTACGAGCAGTACTTC. Its protein product is CASRGGFSYEQYF.

The chain employs TRBV5-5 and TRBJ2-7, with D possibly TRBD2 on 6 matching bases. Germline CDR1 SGHKS, CDR2 YYEKEE (reference sequence). The CDR3 sequence is 15 residues long. Trimming pared 3 bases from V and 2 bases from J, leaving 15 bases between. CDR3 sequence reads: CASSSSGTETYEQYF. For the CDR3, the DNA is TGTGCCAGCAGCTCCTCCGGGACTGAGACCTACGAGCAGTACTTC.

V gene TRBV30 combines with J gene TRBJ2-7; possible D gene TRBD2, 7 bases. The germline CDR1 and CDR2 sequences are GTSNPN and SVGIG (reference sequence). The germline V and J ends were trimmed by 3 bases and 3 bases, with 18 bases remaining between them. The CDR3 sequence is 15 residues long. CDR3: CAWRGVGGLSYEQYF. The CDR3 nucleotides are TGTGCCTGGAGGGGGGTAGGGGGACTAAGCTACGAGCAGTACTTC.

J is TRBJ1-5 and V is TRBV6-6, with 10 bases aligning to TRBD1. The CDR3 runs to 15 residues. The germline CDR1 and CDR2 sequences are MNHNY and SVGAGI (reference sequence). V shed 6 bases and J 3 bases; nucleotides not matched to a gene: 5. The CDR3 loop reads CASSPGQGYNQPQHF. Written as DNA, the CDR3 is TGTGCCAGCAGCCCGGGACAGGGGTACAATCAGCCCCAGCATTTT.

The V and J genes are TRBV18 and TRBJ1-4; tentative D call: TRBD1 (6 bases). CDR3 size: 14 residues. Trimming removed 1 base from V and 8 bases from J, with 11 bases in between. CDR1 is KGHSH, CDR2 LQKENI, per germline. CDR3 coding DNA: TGTGCCAGCTCACCACAGGGGGTGGCCGAAAAACTGTTTTTT. Protein product: CASSPQGVAEKLFF.

The chain employs TRBV7-6 and TRBJ2-5; D is ambiguous. The V and J ends lost 5 bases and 5 bases respectively, with 9 bases between them. Germline CDR1 is SGHVS and CDR2 is FNYEAQ. This CDR3 is built from 12 residues. CDR3 region: CASSLRGETQYF. CDR3 coding DNA: TGTGCCAGCAGCCTGCGCGGTGAGACCCAGTACTTC.

The chain carries TRBV7-2 and TRBJ1-6; D gene unclear. V lost 3 bases and J lost 7, with 10 bases in between. This CDR3 comprises 14 residues. The germline gives CDR1 SGHTA, CDR2 FQGNSA. Written as DNA, the CDR3 is TGTGCCAGCAGCTTGGAGGGCTCGAATTCACCCCTCCACTTT. Translating it yields CASSLEGSNSPLHF.

The V gene is TRBV6-1, the J gene TRBJ1-1; D might be TRBD1 (6 bases). CDR1 MNHNS and CDR2 SASEGT come from the germline V gene. The CDR3 runs 14 residues. Between the trimmed V and J ends, which lost 6 bases and 3 bases, there was a span of 14 bases. CDR3 nucleotides: TGTGCCAGCAGCTCAGGGGAGGGGTACACTGAAGCTTTCTTT. It encodes CASSSGEGYTEAFF.

The rearrangement joins TRBV10-3 to TRBJ2-1, with no clear D. Germline values: CDR1 ENHRY, CDR2 SYGVKD. This CDR3 has 11 residues. V gave up 11 bases and J gave up 7 bases, with 12 bases separating them. The CDR3 protein is CAAPVRNEQFF. DNA for the CDR3: TGTGCCGCCCCGGTTCGGAATGAGCAGTTCTTC.

This clone was counted a single time. V usage is TRBV9 and J usage is TRBJ2-1, with 8 bases fitting TRBD2. The junction had 12 bases not matched to a gene; V was cut back by 6 bases and J by 1 base. The CDR3 spans 17 residues. The V gene's germline CDR1 is SGDLS and CDR2 YYNGEE. CDR3 in DNA: TGTGCCAGCACAGTATTAGCGGGAACCACTTCCTACAATGAGCAGTTCTTC. It translates to CASTVLAGTTSYNEQFF.

The chain couples TRBV4-1 to TRBJ1-4; D call uncertain. Germline V CDR1 and CDR2: MGHRA, YSYEKL. Trimming cost V 5 bases and J 7 bases, with 11 bases left between them. The CDR3 is 13 residues long. CDR3 residues: CASSVTRGEKLFF. The CDR3 coding sequence is TGCGCCAGCAGCGTCACGCGGGGTGAAAAACTGTTTTTT.

The gene calls are TRBV14 and TRBJ1-2; D is undetermined. CDR1 SGHDN and CDR2 FVKESK come from the germline V gene. Between the trimmed V and J ends, which lost 1 base and 4 bases, there was a span of 13 bases. The CDR3 spans 15 residues. This CDR3 reads CASSQGYSSLYGYTF. CDR3 coding DNA: TGTGCCAGCAGCCAAGGGTACAGCTCTCTCTATGGCTACACCTTC.

The V call is TRBV27, the J call TRBJ2-7, with 12 bases aligning to TRBD2. Germline assignment: CDR1 MNHEY and CDR2 SMNVEV (reference sequence). The CDR3 spans 15 residues. V lost 5 bases and J lost 7; bases outside the gene matches: 9. In nucleotides, the CDR3 is TGTGCCAGCAGTACCGCTAGCGGGGGGGCCCGGGAGCAGTACTTC. As protein: CASSTASGGAREQYF.

The chain recombines TRBV4-1 with TRBJ2-7, with 10 bases identical to TRBD1. There are 17 residues in the CDR3. With V trimmed by 0 bases and J by 4 bases, 9 bases remained unmatched. Germline V gives CDR1 MGHRA, CDR2 YSYEKL. The CDR3 region is CASSQDRDRGKIYEQYF. In DNA form, the CDR3 reads TGCGCCAGCAGCCAAGACAGGGACAGGGGAAAAATTTACGAGCAGTACTTC.